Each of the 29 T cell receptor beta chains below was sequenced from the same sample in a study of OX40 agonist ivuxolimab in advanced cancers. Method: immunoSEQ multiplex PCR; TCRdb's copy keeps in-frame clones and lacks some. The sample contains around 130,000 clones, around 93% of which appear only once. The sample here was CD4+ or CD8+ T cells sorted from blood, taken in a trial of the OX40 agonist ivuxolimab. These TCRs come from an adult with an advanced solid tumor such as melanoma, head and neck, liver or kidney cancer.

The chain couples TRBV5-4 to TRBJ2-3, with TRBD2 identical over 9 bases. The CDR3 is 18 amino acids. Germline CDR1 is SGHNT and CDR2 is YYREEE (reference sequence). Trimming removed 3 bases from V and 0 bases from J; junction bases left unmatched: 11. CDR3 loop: CASSSSKETSGSTDTQYF. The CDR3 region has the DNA TGTGCCAGCAGCTCCTCTAAAGAAACTAGCGGGAGCACAGATACGCAGTATTTT.

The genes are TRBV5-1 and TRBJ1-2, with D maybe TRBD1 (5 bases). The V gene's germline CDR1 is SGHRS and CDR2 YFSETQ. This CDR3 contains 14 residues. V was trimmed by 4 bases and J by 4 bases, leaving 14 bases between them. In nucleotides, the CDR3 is TGCGCCAGCAGCCCTGGGGCAGGGACCTATGGCTACACCTTC. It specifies CASSPGAGTYGYTF.

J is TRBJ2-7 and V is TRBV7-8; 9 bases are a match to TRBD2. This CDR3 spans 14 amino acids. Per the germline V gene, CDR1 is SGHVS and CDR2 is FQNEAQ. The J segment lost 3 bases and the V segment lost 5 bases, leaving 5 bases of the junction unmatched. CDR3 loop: CASSPRTSDYEQYF. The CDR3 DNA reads TGTGCCAGCAGCCCCCGGACTAGCGACTACGAGCAGTACTTC. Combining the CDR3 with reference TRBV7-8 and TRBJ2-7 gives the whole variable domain GAGVSQSPRYKVAKRGQDVALRCDPISGHVSLFWYQQALGQGPEFLTYFQNEAQLDKSGLPSDRFFAERPEGSVSTLKIQRTQQEDSAVYLCASSPRTSDYEQYFGPGTRLTVT.

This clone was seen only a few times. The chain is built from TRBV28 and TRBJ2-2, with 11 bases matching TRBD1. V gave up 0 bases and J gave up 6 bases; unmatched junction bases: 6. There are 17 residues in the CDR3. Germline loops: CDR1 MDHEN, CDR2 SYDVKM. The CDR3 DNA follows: TGTGCCAGCAGTTTATGGGACATGGACAGGGGGCCCGGGGAGCTGTTTTTT. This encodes CASSLWDMDRGPGELFF. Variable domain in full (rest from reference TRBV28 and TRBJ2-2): DVKVTQSSRYLVKRTGEKVFLECVQDMDHENMFWYRQDPGLGLRLIYFSYDVKMKEKGDIPEGYSVSREKKERFSLILESASTNQTSMYLCASSLWDMDRGPGELFFGEGSRLTVL.

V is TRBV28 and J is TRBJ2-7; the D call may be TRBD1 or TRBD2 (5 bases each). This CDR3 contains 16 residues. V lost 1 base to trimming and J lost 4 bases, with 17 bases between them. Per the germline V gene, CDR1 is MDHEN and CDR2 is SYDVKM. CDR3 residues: CASSLLGPVSKYEQYF. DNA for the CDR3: TGTGCCAGCAGTTTATTGGGACCGGTTTCGAAGTACGAGCAGTACTTC.

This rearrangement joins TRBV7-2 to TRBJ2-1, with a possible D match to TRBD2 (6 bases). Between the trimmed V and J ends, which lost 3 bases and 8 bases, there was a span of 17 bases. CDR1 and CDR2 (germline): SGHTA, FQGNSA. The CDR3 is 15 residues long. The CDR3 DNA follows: TGTGCCAGCAGCTTGACACGGAGGGCTGTGGATGAGCAGTTCTTC. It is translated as CASSLTRRAVDEQFF.

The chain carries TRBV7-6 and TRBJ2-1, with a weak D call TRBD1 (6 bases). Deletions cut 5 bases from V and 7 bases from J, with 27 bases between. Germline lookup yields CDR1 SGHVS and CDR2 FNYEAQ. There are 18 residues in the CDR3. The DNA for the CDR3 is TGTGCCAGCAGCCGTTCCCTTTCGCGCAGCAGGGGCTTGAATGAGCAGTTCTTC. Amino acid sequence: CASSRSLSRSRGLNEQFF. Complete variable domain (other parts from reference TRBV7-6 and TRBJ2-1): GAGVSQSPRYKVTKRGQDVALRCDPISGHVSLYWYRQALGQGPEFLTYFNYEAQQDKSGLPNDRFSAERPEGSISTLTIQRTEQRDSAMYRCASSRSLSRSRGLNEQFFGPGTRLTVL.

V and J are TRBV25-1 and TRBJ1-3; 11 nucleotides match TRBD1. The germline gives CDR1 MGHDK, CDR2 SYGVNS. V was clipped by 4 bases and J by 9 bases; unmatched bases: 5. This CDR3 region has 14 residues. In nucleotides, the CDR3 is TGTGCCAGCAGTGGGGACAGGGGGTTGGTCACCATATATTTT. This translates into CASSGDRGLVTIYF.

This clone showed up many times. The CDR3 protein is CASSVQGNEKLFF. CDR3 sequence (DNA): TGCGCCAGCAGCGTACAGGGGAATGAAAAACTGTTTTTT. This chain joins TRBV5-1 and TRBJ1-4; 7 nucleotides align to TRBD1. Germline V lookup: CDR1 SGHRS, CDR2 YFSETQ. With V trimmed by 4 bases and J by 5 bases, 2 bases remained unmatched. This CDR3 comprises 13 residues. Based on the CDR3 plus reference TRBV5-1 and TRBJ1-4, the full variable domain is KAGVTQTPRYLIKTRGQQVTLSCSPISGHRSVSWYQQTPGQGLQFLFEYFSETQRNKGNFPGRFSGRQFSNSRSEMNVSTLELGDSALYLCASSVQGNEKLFFGSGTQLSVL.

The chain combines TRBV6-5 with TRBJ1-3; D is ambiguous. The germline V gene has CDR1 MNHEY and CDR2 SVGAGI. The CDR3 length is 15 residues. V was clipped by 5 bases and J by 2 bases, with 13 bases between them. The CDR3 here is CASSPDRYAGNTIYF. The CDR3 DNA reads TGTGCCAGCAGTCCAGATCGGTACGCTGGAAACACCATATATTTT.

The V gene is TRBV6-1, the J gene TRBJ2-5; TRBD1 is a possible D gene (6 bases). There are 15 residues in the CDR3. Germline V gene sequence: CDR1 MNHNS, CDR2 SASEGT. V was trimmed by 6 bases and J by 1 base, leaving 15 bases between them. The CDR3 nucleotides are TGTGCCAGCAGCCCGGACCCGACAGGCCAAGAGACCCAGTACTTC. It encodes CASSPDPTGQETQYF.

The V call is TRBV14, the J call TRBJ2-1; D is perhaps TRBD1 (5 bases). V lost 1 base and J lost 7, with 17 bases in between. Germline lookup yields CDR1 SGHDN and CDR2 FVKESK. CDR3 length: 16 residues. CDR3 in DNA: TGTGCCAGCAGCCAAGGCAAGGGGTTCCTTACAAATGAGCAGTTCTTC. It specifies CASSQGKGFLTNEQFF.

The CDR3 sequence: CASSYPGGGQETQYF. CDR3 DNA sequence: TGTGCCAGCAGCTATCCGGGCGGTGGCCAAGAGACCCAGTACTTC. This chain connects TRBV7-9 to TRBJ2-5; D is unresolved. The CDR3 spans 15 residues. Germline loops: CDR1 SEHNR, CDR2 FQNEAQ (reference sequence). V lost 4 bases to trimming and J lost 1 base, with 13 bases between them.

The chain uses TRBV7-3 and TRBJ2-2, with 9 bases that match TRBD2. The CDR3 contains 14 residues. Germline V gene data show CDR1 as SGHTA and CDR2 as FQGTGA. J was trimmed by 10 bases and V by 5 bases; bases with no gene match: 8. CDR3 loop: CASSGQSGGTELFF. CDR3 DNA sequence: TGTGCCAGCAGCGGACAAAGCGGGGGGACGGAGCTGTTTTTT.

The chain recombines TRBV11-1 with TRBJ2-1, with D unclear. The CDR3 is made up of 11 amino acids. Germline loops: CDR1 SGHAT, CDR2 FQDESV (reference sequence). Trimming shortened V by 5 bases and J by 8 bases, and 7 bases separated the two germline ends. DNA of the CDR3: TGTGCCAGCAGCCGCCAGGATGAGCAGTTCTTC. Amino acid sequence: CASSRQDEQFF.

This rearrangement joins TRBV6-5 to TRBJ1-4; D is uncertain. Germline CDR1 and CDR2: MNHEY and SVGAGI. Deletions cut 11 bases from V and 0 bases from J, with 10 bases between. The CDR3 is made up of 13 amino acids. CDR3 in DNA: TGTGCCCTCAGCCGGGCAACTAATGAAAAACTGTTTTTT. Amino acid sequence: CALSRATNEKLFF.

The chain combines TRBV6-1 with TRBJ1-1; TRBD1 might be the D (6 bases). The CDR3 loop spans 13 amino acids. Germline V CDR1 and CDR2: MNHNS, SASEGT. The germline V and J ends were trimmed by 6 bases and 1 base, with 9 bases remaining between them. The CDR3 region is CASRRTENTEAFF. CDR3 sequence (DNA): TGTGCCAGCAGGAGGACAGAGAACACTGAAGCTTTCTTT.

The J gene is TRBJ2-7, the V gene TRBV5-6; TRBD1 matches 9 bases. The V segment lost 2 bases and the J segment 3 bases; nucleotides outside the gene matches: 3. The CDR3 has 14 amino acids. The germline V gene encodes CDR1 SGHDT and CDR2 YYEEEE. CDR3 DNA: TGTGCCAGCAGCTTAACGGGACAGGGCTACGAGCAGTACTTC. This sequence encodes CASSLTGQGYEQYF.

CDR3 residues: CASSPTSGRRRLELFF. As DNA, the CDR3 is TGTGCCAGCTCACCGACTAGCGGGAGAAGGAGATTGGAGCTGTTTTTT. The chain uses TRBV18 and TRBJ2-2; the match to TRBD2 covers 12 bases. The CDR3 totals 16 residues. CDR1 is KGHSH, CDR2 LQKENI, per germline. The V segment lost 3 bases and the J segment 10 bases; nucleotides outside the gene matches: 9.

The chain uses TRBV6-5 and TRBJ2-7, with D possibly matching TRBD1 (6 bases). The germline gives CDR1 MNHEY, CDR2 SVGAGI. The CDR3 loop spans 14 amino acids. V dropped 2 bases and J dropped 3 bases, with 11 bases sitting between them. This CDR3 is CASSYGGTNYEQYF. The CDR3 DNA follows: TGTGCCAGCAGTTACGGGGGCACAAACTACGAGCAGTACTTC.

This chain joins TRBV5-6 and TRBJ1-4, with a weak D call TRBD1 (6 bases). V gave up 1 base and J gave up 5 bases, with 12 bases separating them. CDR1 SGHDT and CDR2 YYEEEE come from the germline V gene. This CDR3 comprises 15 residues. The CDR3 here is CASSLKGQGNEKLFF. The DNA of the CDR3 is TGTGCCAGCAGCTTGAAAGGTCAGGGGAATGAAAAACTGTTTTTT.

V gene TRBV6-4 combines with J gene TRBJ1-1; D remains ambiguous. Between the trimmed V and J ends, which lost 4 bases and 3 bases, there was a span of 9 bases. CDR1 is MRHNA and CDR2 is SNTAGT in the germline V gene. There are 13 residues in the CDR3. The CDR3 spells CASSVRSDTEAFF. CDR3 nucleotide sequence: TGTGCCAGCAGTGTCAGGTCGGACACTGAAGCTTTCTTT.

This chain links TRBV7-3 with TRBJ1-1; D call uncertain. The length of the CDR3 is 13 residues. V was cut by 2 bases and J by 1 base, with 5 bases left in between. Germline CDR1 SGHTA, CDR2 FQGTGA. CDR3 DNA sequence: TGTGCCAGCAGCTTATGGGGGAACACTGAAGCTTTCTTT. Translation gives CASSLWGNTEAFF.

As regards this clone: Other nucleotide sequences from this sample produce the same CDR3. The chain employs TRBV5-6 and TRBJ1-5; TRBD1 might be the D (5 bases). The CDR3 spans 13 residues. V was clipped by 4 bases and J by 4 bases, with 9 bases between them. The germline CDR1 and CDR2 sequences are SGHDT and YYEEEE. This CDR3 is CASSRRGNQPQHF. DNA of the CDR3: TGTGCCAGCAGCCGGCGGGGGAATCAGCCCCAGCATTTT. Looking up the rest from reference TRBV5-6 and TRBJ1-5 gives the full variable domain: DAGVTQSPTHLIKTRGQQVTLRCSPKSGHDTVSWYQQALGQGPQFIFQYYEEEERQRGNFPDRFSGHQFPNYSSELNVNALLLGDSALYLCASSRRGNQPQHFGDGTRLSIL.

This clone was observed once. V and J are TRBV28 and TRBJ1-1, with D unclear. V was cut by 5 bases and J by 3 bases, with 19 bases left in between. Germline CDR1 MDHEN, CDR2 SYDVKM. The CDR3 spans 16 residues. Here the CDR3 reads CASSPGYASGDTEAFF. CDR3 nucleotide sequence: TGTGCCAGCAGTCCCGGGTATGCCAGCGGGGACACTGAAGCTTTCTTT.

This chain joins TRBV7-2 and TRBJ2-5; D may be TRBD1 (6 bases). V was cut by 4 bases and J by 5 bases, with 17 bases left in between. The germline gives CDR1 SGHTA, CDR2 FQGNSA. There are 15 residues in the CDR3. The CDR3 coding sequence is TGTGCCAGCAGCTCTAGCAACAGGGAATGGGAGACCCAGTACTTC. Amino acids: CASSSSNREWETQYF.

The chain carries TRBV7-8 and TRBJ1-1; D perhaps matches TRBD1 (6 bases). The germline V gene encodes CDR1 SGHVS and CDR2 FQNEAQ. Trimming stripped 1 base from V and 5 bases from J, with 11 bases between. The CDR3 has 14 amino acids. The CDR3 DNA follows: TGTGCCAGCAGCTTAGTAGGGGGAGGGACTGAAGCTTTCTTT. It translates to CASSLVGGGTEAFF.

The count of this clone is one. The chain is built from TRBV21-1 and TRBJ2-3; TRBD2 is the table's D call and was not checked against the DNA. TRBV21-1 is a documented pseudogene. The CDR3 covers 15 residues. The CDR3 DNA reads TGTGCCAGCAGCAGCGGGACTAGCGTCTCAGATACGCAGTATTTT. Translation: CASSSGTSVSDTQYF.

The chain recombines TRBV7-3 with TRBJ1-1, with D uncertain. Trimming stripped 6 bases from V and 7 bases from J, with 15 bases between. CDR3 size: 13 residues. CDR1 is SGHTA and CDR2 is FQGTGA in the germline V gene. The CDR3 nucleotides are TGTGCCAGCAGGAGTAGTGGAGGTAATGAAGCTTTCTTT. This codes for CASRSSGGNEAFF. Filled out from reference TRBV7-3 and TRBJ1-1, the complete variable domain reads GAGVSQTPSNKVTEKGKYVELRCDPISGHTALYWYRQSLGQGPEFLIYFQGTGAADDSGLPNDRFFAVRPEGSVSTLKIQRTERGDSAVYLCASRSSGGNEAFFGQGTRLTVV.